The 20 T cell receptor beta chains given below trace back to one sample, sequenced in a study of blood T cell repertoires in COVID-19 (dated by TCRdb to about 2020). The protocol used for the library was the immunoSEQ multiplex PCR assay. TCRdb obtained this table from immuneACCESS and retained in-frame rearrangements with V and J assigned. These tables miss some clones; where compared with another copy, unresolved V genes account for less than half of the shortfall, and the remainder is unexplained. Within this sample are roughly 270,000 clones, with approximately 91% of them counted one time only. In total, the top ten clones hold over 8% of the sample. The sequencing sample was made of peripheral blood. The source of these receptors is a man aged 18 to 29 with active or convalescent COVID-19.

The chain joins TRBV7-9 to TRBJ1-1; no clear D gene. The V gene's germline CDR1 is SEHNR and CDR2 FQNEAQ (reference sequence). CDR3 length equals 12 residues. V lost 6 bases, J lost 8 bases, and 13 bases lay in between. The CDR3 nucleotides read TGTGCCAGCAGTCTGTGGGGAGCAGAAGCTTTCTTT. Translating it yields CASSLWGAEAFF.

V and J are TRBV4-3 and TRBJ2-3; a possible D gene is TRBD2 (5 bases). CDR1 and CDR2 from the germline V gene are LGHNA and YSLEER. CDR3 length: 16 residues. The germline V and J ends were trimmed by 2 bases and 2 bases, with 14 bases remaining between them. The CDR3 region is CASSQIRHGVTDTQYF. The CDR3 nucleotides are TGCGCCAGCAGCCAAATACGTCACGGGGTCACAGATACGCAGTATTTT.

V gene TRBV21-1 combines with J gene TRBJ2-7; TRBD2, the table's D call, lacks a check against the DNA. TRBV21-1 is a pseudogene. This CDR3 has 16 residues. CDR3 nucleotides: TGTGCCAGCAGCAAAGCAGGGAGAAGGGAATGGTACGAGCAGTACTTC. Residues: CASSKAGRREWYEQYF.

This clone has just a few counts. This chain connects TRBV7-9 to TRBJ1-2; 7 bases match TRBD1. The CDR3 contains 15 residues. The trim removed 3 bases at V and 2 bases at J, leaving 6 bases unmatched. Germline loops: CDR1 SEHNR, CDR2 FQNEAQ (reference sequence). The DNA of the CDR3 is TGTGCCAGCAGCTTTCAGGGGGGCCGCAACTATGGCTACACCTTC. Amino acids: CASSFQGGRNYGYTF.

In DNA, the CDR3 is TGTGCCAGCAGTTACTTAACTAGGACCGGGGAGCTGTTTTTT. Protein: CASSYLTRTGELFF. V and J are TRBV6-2 or TRBV6-3 and TRBJ2-2; TRBD2 might be the D (5 bases). Germline CDR1 and CDR2: MNHEY and SVGEGT. This CDR3 contains 14 residues. V dropped 1 base and J dropped 5 bases, with 8 bases sitting between them.

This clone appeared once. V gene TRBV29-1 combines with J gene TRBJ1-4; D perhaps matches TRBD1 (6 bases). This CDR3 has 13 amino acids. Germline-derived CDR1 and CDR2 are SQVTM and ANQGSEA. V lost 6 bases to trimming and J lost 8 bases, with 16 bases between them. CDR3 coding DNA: TGCAGCGTGCGGACAGCGTCGGGGGAAAAACTGTTTTTT. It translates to CSVRTASGEKLFF.

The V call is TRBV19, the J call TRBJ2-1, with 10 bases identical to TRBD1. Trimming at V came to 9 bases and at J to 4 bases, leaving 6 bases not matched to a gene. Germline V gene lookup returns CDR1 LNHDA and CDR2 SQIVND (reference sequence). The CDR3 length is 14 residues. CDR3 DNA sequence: TGTGCCAGCATGACAGGGGGCTATTACAATGAGCAGTTCTTC. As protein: CASMTGGYYNEQFF.

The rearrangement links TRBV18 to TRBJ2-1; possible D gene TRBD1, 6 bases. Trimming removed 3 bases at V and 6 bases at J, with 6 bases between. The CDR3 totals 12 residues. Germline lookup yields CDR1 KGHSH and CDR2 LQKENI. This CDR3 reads CASSPDSNEQFF. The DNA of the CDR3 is TGTGCCAGCTCACCGGACAGCAATGAGCAGTTCTTC.

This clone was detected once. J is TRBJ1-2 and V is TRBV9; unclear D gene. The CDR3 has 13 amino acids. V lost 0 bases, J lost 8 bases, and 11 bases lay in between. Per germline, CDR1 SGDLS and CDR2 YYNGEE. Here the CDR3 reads CASSVVEGIGYTF. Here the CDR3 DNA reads TGTGCCAGCAGCGTAGTGGAGGGAATAGGCTACACCTTC.

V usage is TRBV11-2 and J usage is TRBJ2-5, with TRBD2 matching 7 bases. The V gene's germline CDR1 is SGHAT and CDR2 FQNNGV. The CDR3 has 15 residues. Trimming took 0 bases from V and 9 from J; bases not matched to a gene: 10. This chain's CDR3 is CASSLEATSRVAQYF. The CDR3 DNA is TGTGCCAGCAGCTTAGAGGCGACTAGCCGGGTGGCCCAGTACTTC.

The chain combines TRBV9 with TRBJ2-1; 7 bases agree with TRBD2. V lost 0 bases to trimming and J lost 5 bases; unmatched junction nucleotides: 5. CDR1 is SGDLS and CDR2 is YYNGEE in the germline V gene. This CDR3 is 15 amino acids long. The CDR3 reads CASSVVPSGHNEQFF. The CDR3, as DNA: TGTGCCAGCAGCGTAGTCCCTAGCGGACACAATGAGCAGTTCTTC. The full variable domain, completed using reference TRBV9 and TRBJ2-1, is DSGVTQTPKHLITATGQRVTLRCSPRSGDLSVYWYQQSLDQGLQFLIQYYNGEERAKGNILERFSAQQFPDLHSELNLSSLELGDSALYFCASSVVPSGHNEQFFGPGTRLTVL.

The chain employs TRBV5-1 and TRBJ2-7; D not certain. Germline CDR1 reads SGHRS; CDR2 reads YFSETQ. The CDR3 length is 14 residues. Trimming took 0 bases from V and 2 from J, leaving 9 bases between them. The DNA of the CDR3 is TGCGCCAGCAGCTTGGATGTACACCCCTACGAGCAGTACTTC. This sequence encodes CASSLDVHPYEQYF. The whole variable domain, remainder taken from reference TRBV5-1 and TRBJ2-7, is KAGVTQTPRYLIKTRGQQVTLSCSPISGHRSVSWYQQTPGQGLQFLFEYFSETQRNKGNFPGRFSGRQFSNSRSEMNVSTLELGDSALYLCASSLDVHPYEQYFGPGTRLTVT.

The CDR3 region has the DNA TGTGCCATCAGTGTAGATATTACAGGGAACACTGAAGCTTTCTTT. Translation gives CAISVDITGNTEAFF. V is TRBV10-3 and J is TRBJ1-1, with D possibly matching TRBD1 (5 bases). Germline CDR1 and CDR2: ENHRY and SYGVKD. The CDR3 totals 15 residues. The V and J ends lost 4 bases and 1 base respectively, with 13 bases between them.

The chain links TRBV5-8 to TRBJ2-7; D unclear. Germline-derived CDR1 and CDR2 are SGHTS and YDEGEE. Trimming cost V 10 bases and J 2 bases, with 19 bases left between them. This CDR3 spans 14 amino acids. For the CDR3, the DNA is TGTGCCGAAGTGGCAGCGCCTAATCCCTACGAGCAGTACTTC. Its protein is CAEVAAPNPYEQYF. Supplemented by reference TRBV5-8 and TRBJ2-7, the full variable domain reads EAGVTQSPTHLIKTRGQQATLRCSPISGHTSVYWYQQALGLGLQFLLWYDEGEERNRGNFPPRFSGRQFPNYSSELNVNALELEDSALYLCAEVAAPNPYEQYFGPGTRLTVT.

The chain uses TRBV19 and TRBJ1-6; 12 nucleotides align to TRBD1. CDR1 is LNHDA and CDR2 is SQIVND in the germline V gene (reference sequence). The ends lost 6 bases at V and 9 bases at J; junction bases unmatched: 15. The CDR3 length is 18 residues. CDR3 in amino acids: CASRTTPGTGGLGSPLHF. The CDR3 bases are TGTGCCAGTAGAACCACCCCGGGGACAGGGGGCTTGGGTTCACCCCTCCACTTT.

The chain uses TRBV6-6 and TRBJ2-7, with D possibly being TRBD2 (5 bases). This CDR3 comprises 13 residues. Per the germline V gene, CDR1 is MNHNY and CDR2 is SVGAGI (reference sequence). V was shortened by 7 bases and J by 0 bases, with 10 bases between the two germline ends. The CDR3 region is CASTTAGSYEQYF. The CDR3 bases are TGTGCCAGCACCACCGCGGGCTCCTACGAGCAGTACTTC.

The CDR3 loop reads CASSPLGQGYRELFF. CDR3 DNA: TGTGCCAGCAGCCCATTAGGGCAGGGATACCGGGAGCTGTTTTTT. The rearrangement links TRBV5-6 to TRBJ2-2, with a possible D match to TRBD1 (5 bases). Germline values: CDR1 SGHDT, CDR2 YYEEEE. The CDR3 length is 15 residues. V lost 4 bases to trimming and J lost 9 bases, with 19 bases between them.

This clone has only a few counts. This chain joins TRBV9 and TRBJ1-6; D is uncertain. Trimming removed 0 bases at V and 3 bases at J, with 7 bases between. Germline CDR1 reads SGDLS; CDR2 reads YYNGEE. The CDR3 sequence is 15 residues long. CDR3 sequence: CASSVDGLYNSPLHF. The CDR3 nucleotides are TGTGCCAGCAGCGTAGATGGACTCTATAATTCACCCCTCCACTTT.

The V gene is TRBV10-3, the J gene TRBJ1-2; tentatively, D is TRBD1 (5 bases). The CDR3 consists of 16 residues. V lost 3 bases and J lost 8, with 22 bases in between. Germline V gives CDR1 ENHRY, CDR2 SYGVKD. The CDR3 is CAISDPMAARAWGYTF. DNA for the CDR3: TGTGCCATCAGTGACCCCATGGCGGCCAGGGCGTGGGGCTACACCTTC.

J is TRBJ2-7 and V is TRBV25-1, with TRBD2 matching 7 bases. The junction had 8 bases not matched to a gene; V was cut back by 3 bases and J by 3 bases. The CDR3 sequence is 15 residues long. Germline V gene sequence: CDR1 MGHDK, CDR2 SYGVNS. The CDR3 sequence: CASSESAAGHYEQYF. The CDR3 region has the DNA TGTGCCAGCAGTGAGTCGGCAGCGGGGCACTACGAGCAGTACTTC.